The clone carrying this T cell receptor beta chain has more than one count but fewer than ten. One entry per CDR3 protein, called by TCRdb with MiXCR from the RACE reads. This table has 80,000 to 95,000 distinct CDR3 sequences, about 10% appearing once. The data are from a study of human T cells and chemical hapten exposure. Time point described: patch test 2, 6 weeks after DPC sensitization. Treatment of the sample: therapeutic diphenylcyclopropenone sensitization with weekly scalp DPC. The sequence was obtained from a man aged 40-55 years with alopecia areata. Some clones in this sample may be carry-over from other donors' samples. The input for sequencing was whole blood, taken in connection with sensitization to the hapten diphenylcyclopropenone (DPC).

The CDR3 DNA follows: TGTGCCAGCAGGAGGGACGGGACAGGGATCCCCTACGAGCAGTACTTC. This encodes CASRRDGTGIPYEQYF. V and J are TRBV27 and TRBJ2-7; 9 bases are shared with TRBD1. Germline lookup yields CDR1 MNHEY and CDR2 SMNVEV (reference sequence). The CDR3 has 16 residues. V shed 6 bases and J 2 bases; nucleotides not matched to a gene: 11.